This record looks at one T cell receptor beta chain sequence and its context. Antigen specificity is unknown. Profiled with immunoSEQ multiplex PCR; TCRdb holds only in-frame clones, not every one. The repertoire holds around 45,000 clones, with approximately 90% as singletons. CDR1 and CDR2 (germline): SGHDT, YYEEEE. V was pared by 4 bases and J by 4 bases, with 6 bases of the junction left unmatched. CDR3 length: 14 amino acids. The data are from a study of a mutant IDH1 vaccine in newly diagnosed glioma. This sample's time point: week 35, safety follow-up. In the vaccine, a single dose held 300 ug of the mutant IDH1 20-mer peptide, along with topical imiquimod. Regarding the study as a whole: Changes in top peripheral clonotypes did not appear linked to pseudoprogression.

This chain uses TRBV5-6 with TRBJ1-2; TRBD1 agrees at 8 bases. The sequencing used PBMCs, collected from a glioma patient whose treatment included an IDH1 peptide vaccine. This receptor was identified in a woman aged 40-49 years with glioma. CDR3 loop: CASSGADRGYGYTF. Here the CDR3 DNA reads TGTGCCAGCAGCGGGGCCGACAGGGGCTATGGCTACACCTTC.